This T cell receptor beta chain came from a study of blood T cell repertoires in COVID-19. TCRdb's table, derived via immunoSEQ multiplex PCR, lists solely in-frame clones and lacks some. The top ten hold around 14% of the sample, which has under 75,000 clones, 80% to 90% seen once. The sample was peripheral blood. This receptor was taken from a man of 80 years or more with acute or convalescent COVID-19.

This CDR3 is CASSITGTGVSGANVLTF. CDR3 DNA: TGTGCCAGCAGTATCACCGGGACGGGGGTTTCTGGGGCCAACGTCCTGACTTTC. The gene calls are TRBV27 and TRBJ2-6, with D possibly TRBD2 on 6 matching bases. CDR1 and CDR2 (germline): MNHEY, SMNVEV (reference sequence). Trimming removed 5 bases at V and 1 base at J, with 18 bases between. This CDR3 is built from 18 residues. The variable domain in full, with the rest retrieved from reference TRBV27 and TRBJ2-6, is EAQVTQNPRYLITVTGKKLTVTCSQNMNHEYMSWYRQDPGLGLRQIYYSMNVEVTDKGDVPEGYKVSRKEKRNFPLILESPSPNQTSLYFCASSITGTGVSGANVLTFGAGSRLTVL.